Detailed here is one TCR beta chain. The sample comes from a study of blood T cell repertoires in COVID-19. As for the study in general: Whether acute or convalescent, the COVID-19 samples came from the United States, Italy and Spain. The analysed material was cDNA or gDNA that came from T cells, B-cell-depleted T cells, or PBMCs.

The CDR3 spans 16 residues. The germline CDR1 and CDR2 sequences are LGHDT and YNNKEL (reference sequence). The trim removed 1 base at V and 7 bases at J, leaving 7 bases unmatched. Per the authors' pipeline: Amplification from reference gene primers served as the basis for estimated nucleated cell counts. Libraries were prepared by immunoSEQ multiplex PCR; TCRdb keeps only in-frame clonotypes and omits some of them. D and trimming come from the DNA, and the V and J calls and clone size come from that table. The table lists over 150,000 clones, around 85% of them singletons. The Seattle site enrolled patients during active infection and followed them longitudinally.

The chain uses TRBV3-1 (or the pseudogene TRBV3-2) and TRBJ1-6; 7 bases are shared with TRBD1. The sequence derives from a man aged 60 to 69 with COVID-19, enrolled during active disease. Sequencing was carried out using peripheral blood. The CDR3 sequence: CASSQVRGPGNSPLHF. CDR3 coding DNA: TGTGCCAGCAGCCAAGTGAGGGGGCCGGGAAATTCACCCCTCCACTTT.